This T cell receptor (beta chain) was sequenced during a study of cytomegalovirus exposure and HLA in healthy donors. Study results and limitations: The study flagged fewer than 200 TCR beta chains as cytomegalovirus-associated. That first-cohort TCR clusters tended to co-occur in the 120 or so validation repertoires was found in a later analysis. Despite most TCR sequences being rare, some public TCRs occurred in many donors.

The count of this clone is one. What it binds is unknown. Here immunoSEQ multiplex PCR was the method, and the copy in TCRdb shows in-frame clones only, minus some. Seen here are roughly 140,000 clones, roughly nine tenths observed once, and the top ten hold about 0.75%. Sequencing was performed on PBMCs. This TCR was recovered from a man between 18 and 29 years old in good health and CMV-seronegative.

As DNA, the CDR3 is TGTGCCAGCAGTGAAGGTGTTAGCGGGAGTCAAGAGACCCAGTACTTC. Its protein is CASSEGVSGSQETQYF. The chain carries TRBV25-1 and TRBJ2-5; TRBD2 matches at 9 bases. Per the germline V gene, CDR1 is MGHDK and CDR2 is SYGVNS. This CDR3 has 16 amino acids. J lost 2 bases, V lost 2 bases, and 6 bases had no gene match.